This TCR beta chain was profiled in a study of T cell responses to AZD1222 COVID-19 vaccine. Germline V gene data show CDR1 as LNHDA and CDR2 as SQIVND (reference sequence). V lost 3 bases and J lost 0, with 6 bases in between. The CDR3 loop spans 14 amino acids. TCRdb keeps only in-frame clones here, not all; method: immunoSEQ multiplex PCR. The table has roughly 130,000 clones, around nine tenths seen once; the top ten hold 5.5%. The J gene is TRBJ2-1, the V gene TRBV19, with no clear D. This TCR was recovered from an adult in good health. Sample: peripheral blood, taken on day 0 of AZD1222 vaccination. DNA for the CDR3: TGTGCCAGTAGTATGTGGGGCTCCTACAATGAGCAGTTCTTC. Protein product: CASSMWGSYNEQFF.